The clone carrying this T cell receptor beta chain turned up a few times. The data were taken from a study of blood T cells in healthy people across ages. V was cut by 5 bases and J by 1 base, with 14 bases left in between. This CDR3 contains 15 residues. CDR1 and CDR2 from the germline V gene are KGHSH and LQKENI. Through a sample-barcoded 5' primer and a J-beta primer mix, a second PCR was run for 7 to 11 cycles. MiXCR was run by TCRdb on the 5' RACE reads, yielding one entry per CDR3 protein. The sample lists 750,000 to 1,000,000 distinct CDR3 sequences; 25% to 35% were seen once. This sample was shared with a second study, whose subject was T cells of mothers and their children.

V is TRBV18 and J is TRBJ2-5; D is unclear. This sequence originates from a woman aged 35 to 49 in good health. The sequenced material came from blood. The CDR3 nucleotides are TGTGCCAGCTCAATACAGCAGGCCTCCCAAGAGACCCAGTACTTC. It encodes CASSIQQASQETQYF.